This T cell receptor (beta chain) was identified during a study of blood T cell repertoires in COVID-19. About the study: Both acute and convalescent COVID-19 samples were obtained from the United States, Italy and Spain. Nucleic acid was either cDNA or gDNA, and it came from T cells, B-cell-depleted T cells, or PBMCs.

Germline V lookup: CDR1 MDHEN, CDR2 SYDVKM. This CDR3 has 14 residues. V was pared by 6 bases and J by 6 bases, with 15 bases between. The Seattle site enrolled patients during active infection and followed them longitudinally. Per the study methods: Researchers report that nucleated cell counts were estimated from reference gene primer amplification. Sequencing was performed with immunoSEQ multiplex PCR; in TCRdb, only in-frame clones are kept and a portion is missing. The V and J calls and clone size come from that table; D and trimming were worked out from the DNA. The sample yields around 300,000 clones, 85% to 90% seen once.

The sequence was collected from a woman aged 25-40 years with COVID-19, enrolled during active disease. Input material: peripheral blood. The chain joins TRBV28 to TRBJ1-5; maybe TRBD1 (6 bases). CDR3 amino acids: CASRVGGAGQPQHF. CDR3 nucleotides: TGTGCCAGCAGGGTGGGGGGGGCAGGTCAGCCCCAGCATTTT.